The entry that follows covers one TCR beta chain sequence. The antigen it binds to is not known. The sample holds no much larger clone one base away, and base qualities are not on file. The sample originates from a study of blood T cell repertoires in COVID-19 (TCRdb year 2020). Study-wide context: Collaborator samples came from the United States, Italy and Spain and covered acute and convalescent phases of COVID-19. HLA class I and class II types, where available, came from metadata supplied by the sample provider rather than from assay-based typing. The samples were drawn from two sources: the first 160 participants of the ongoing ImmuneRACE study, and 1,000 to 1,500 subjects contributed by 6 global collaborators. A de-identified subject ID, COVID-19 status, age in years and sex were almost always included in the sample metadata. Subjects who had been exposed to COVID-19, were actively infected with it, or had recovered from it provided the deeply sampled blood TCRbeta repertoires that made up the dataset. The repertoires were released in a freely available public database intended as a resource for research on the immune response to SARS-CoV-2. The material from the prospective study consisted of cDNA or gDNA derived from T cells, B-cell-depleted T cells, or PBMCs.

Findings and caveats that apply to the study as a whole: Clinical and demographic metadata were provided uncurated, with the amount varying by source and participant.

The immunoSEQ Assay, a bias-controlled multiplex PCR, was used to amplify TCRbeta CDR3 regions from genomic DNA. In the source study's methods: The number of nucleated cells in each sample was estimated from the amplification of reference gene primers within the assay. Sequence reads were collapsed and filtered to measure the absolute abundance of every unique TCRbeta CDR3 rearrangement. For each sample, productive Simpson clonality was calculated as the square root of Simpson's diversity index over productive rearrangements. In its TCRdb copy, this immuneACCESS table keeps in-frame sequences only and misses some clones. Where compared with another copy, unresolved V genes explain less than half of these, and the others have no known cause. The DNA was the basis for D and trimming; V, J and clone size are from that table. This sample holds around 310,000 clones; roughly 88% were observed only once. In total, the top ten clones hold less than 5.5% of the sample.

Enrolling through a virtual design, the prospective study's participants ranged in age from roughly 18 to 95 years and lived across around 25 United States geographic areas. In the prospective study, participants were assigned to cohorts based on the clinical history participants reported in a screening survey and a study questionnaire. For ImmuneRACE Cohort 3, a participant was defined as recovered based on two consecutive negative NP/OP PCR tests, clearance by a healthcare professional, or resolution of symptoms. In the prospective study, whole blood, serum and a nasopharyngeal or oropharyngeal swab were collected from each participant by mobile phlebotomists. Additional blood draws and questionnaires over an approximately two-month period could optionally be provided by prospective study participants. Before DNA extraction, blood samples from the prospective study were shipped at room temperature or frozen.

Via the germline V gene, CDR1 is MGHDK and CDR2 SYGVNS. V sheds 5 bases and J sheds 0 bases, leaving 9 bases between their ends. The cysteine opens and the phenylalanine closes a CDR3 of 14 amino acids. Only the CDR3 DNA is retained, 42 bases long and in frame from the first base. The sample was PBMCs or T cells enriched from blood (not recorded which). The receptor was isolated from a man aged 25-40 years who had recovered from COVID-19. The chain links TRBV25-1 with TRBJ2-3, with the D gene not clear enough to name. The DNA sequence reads TGTGCCAGCAGTAGAACAGATAGCACAGATACGCAGTATTTT. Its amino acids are CASSRTDSTDTQYF. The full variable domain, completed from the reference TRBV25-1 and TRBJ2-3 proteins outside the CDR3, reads EADIYQTPRYLVIGTGKKITLECSQTMGHDKMYWYQQDPGMELHLIHYSYGVNSTEKGDLSSESTVSRIRTEHFPLTLESARPSHTSQYLCASSRTDSTDTQYFGPGTRLTVL.